A few counts support the clone carrying this T cell receptor beta chain. This specimen comes from a study of T-cell memory formation after mild COVID-19. Germline V gene sequence: CDR1 MDHEN, CDR2 SYDVKM. V was cut by 2 bases and J by 1 base, with 11 bases left in between. The CDR3 has 15 amino acids. TCRdb re-called the 5' RACE reads with MiXCR, one entry per CDR3 protein. Of 220,000 or so distinct CDR3 sequences listed, just over 9.5% are singletons. The V call is TRBV28, the J call TRBJ1-1; no clear D. The clonotype originates from a man aged 18 to 29 who had mild COVID-19 (a few samples of this study predate the infection). Cell type and time point are not known. The sample consisted of PBMCs or a T cell subset sorted from them (not recorded which). The CDR3 coding sequence is TGTGCCAGCAGTTTAAACACGGGGAGGAACACTGAAGCTTTCTTT. It is translated as CASSLNTGRNTEAFF.